The subject of this entry is one TCR beta chain. At one end, the junction sequence differs from germline, possibly due to a read error. Looked up from germline, CDR1 is SGHAT and CDR2 is FQNNGV. There are 16 residues in the CDR3. The sample belongs to a study of blood T cells in healthy people across ages. Sample-barcoded 5' priming and a J-beta primer mix drove a second PCR of roughly 7 to 11 cycles. MiXCR, applied by TCRdb to the 5' RACE reads, yields one record per CDR3 protein. Among some 760,000 distinct CDR3 sequences listed, approximately 25% were seen once. These data also featured in a second study, about T cells of mothers and their children.

Material for sequencing was blood. V and J are TRBV11-2 and TRBJ2-5, with 8 bases lining up with TRBD2. The source is a boy between 5 and 17 years old in good health. The CDR3 sequence is CACSPGTGGFQETQYF. CDR3 nucleotides: TGTGCCTGCAGCCCTGGAACGGGGGGGTTCCAAGAGACCCAGTACTTC. The variable domain in full, completed from reference TRBV11-2 and TRBJ2-5, reads EAGVAQSPRYKIIEKRQSVAFWCNPISGHATLYWYQQILGQGPKLLIQFQNNGVVDDSQLPKDRFSAERLKGVDSTLKIQPAKLEDSAVYLCACSPGTGGFQETQYFGPGTRLLVL.